The sequence of this TCR beta chain was determined in a study of CDR3 diversity in severe acne. MiXCR, run by TCRdb on the PCR reads, gives a single entry per CDR3 protein. Here the sample spans fewer than 90,000 distinct CDR3 sequences, around 54% being singletons. Germline loops: CDR1 LNHNV, CDR2 YYDKDF (reference sequence). V lost 1 base to trimming and J lost 6 bases, with 13 bases between them. CDR3 length equals 14 residues. The origin of this receptor is a male donor with severe acne vulgaris. Sequenced sample: blood. V is TRBV15 and J is TRBJ2-7, with D possibly TRBD1 on 5 matching bases. CDR3 bases: TGTGCCACCAGCAGAGTAGGGGCAGGATCCGAGCAGTACTTC. Its translation is CATSRVGAGSEQYF. Full variable domain (remainder filled in from reference TRBV15 and TRBJ2-7): DAMVIQNPRYQVTQFGKPVTLSCSQTLNHNVMYWYQQKSSQAPKLLFHYYDKDFNNEADTPDNFQSRRPNTSFCFLDIRSPGLGDTAMYLCATSRVGAGSEQYFGPGTRLTVT.